This TCR beta chain came from a study of cytomegalovirus exposure and HLA in healthy donors. Study-wide background: There were 100 million to 120 million unique TCR beta sequences, drawn from roughly 200 million T cells, in an earlier analysis. The study, taken as a whole, reports: Later analysis revealed greater clonal expansion in HLA-associated TCR beta chains than in equally common others.

The study ran its PCR with 60 Vbeta and 13 Jbeta primers. Clones were read by immunoSEQ multiplex PCR, and TCRdb kept only the in-frame ones, dropping some. The sample yields 100,000 to 140,000 clones, 70% to 85% seen once. Concerning this clone: What it binds is unknown.

The CDR3 totals 12 residues. With 2 bases removed from V and 4 bases from J, the gap between germline ends came to 5 bases. CDR1 MNHNS and CDR2 SASEGT come from the germline V gene. When sampled, the donors appeared nominally healthy, though they likely had unrecorded immune exposures. This receptor was obtained from a male donor in good health and CMV-seronegative. Sample: PBMCs. The chain joins TRBV6-1 to TRBJ2-5; TRBD1 is a possible D gene (5 bases). As DNA, the CDR3 is TGTGCCAGCAGTGAAAGGGGAGAGACCCAGTACTTC. Its protein is CASSERGETQYF.